The present T cell receptor beta chain was sequenced within a study of blood T cell repertoires in COVID-19 (dated by TCRdb to about 2020). Regarding the research as a whole: Samples covering the acute and convalescent phases of COVID-19 were provided by collaborators in the United States, Italy and Spain. Where HLA class I and class II types were available, the types were taken from metadata supplied by the sample provider, not from assay-based typing. The material from the prospective study consisted of cDNA or gDNA derived from T cells, B-cell-depleted T cells, or PBMCs. The repertoires were made available in a free public database intended to serve as a resource for research on the immune response to SARS-CoV-2. Subjects who had been exposed to COVID-19, were actively infected with it, or had recovered from it provided the deeply sampled blood TCRbeta repertoires that made up the dataset. A de-identified subject ID, COVID-19 status, age in years and sex were almost always included in the sample metadata. Samples were obtained from the ongoing ImmuneRACE study (first 160 participants) and from 950 to 1,500 subjects provided by 6 global collaborators. The full study reports these points: How much clinical and demographic metadata was included differed by source and by participant, and the metadata was provided uncurated.

TCRbeta CDR3 regions were amplified from genomic DNA using the immunoSEQ Assay, a bias-controlled multiplex PCR. On the study's bioinformatics: The number of nucleated cells in each sample was estimated from the amplification of reference gene primers within the assay. Sequence reads were collapsed and filtered to measure the absolute abundance of every unique TCRbeta CDR3 rearrangement. For each sample, productive Simpson clonality was calculated as the square root of Simpson's diversity index across productive rearrangements. TCRdb retrieved this table from immuneACCESS and kept in-frame rearrangements only. Not all clones are present; in checked studies, unresolved V genes account for under half, and no reason is known for the remainder. That table gives V, J and clone size, and the DNA gave D and trimming. The sample includes 90,000 to 100,000 clones, with about 80% observed a single time. The ten top clones hold around 6.5% of the sample.

Comment on this clone: Its antigen is still unknown. Base-call qualities are not available, and no considerably larger clone is one nucleotide away.

Whole blood was collected in K2EDTA tubes by collaborating institutions according to the institutions' own protocols. For TCRbeta analysis, collaborators shipped samples as frozen whole blood, isolated PBMCs, or DNA extracted from either of those sample types. CDR3 length: 14 amino acids, cysteine to phenylalanine. Kept here is only the CDR3 DNA, which spans 42 bases and is read in frame from base 1. The V end loses 0 bases and the J end loses 5 bases, and a stretch of 11 bases separates them. Sequences SGHRS (CDR1) and YFSETQ (CDR2) are obtained from the germline V gene. The sequencing sample was made of peripheral blood. The rearrangement joined TRBV5-1 to TRBJ2-5, and the D gene may be TRBD2, 7 bases matching. The sequence derives from a man aged 55 to 70 with acute or convalescent COVID-19. The nucleotide sequence is TGCGCCAGCAGCTTGGGCGCGGGGGCTGAGACCCAGTACTTC. Its protein is CASSLGAGAETQYF.